The 5 T cell receptor beta chains reported below all come from one sample, sequenced in a study of T-cell reconstitution after alpha-beta-depleted transplantation in children. Molecular barcoding with unique molecular identifiers was used for the TCRbeta library. One entry per CDR3 protein, called by TCRdb with MiXCR from the PCR reads. Of hundreds of thousands of distinct CDR3 sequences in the sample, approximately 24% are singletons; the top ten hold roughly 5%. The starting material was PBMCs, mostly from graft donor cells, obtained 360 days after TCRalphabeta/CD19-depleted stem cell transplant. The receptors were gathered from a female patient between 2 and 15 years old who had a stem cell transplant for congenital amegakaryocytic thrombocytopenia, so the T cells may come from the graft donor.

The CDR3 here is CASSWGTGRTEAFF. The CDR3 DNA reads as TGCGCCAGCAGCTGGGGGACAGGGCGGACTGAAGCTTTCTTT. The chain recombines TRBV5-1 with TRBJ1-1; 9 positions match TRBD1. CDR1 is SGHRS and CDR2 is YFSETQ in the germline V gene. Trimming cost V 3 bases and J 5 bases; bases outside gene matches: 5. This CDR3 region has 14 residues.

The chain uses TRBV29-1 and TRBJ2-1, with 15 positions matching TRBD2. V was pared by 8 bases and J by 9 bases, with 14 bases of the junction left unmatched. This CDR3 has 16 amino acids. Germline V gene data show CDR1 as SQVTM and CDR2 as ANQGSEA. The CDR3 DNA follows: TGCAGCACCGGACTAGCGGGGGGGGTATATTCGGGTGAGCAGTTCTTC. Translated, it gives CSTGLAGGVYSGEQFF.

This clonotype was counted between two and nine times. V usage is TRBV7-6 and J usage is TRBJ2-7; D is ambiguous. CDR3 size: 14 residues. V shed 4 bases and J shed 2 bases, with 12 bases lying between them. In germline, CDR1 is SGHVS, CDR2 FNYEAQ. The CDR3 DNA reads as TGTGCCAGCAGCTCTAACGTGGGTCCCTACGAGCAGTACTTC. It is translated as CASSSNVGPYEQYF.

The V gene is TRBV12-3 or TRBV12-4, the J gene TRBJ1-5; TRBD1 matches at 10 bases. Trimming cost V 6 bases and J 3 bases; bases outside gene matches: 11. There are 17 residues in the CDR3. The CDR3 region is CASSSGQGITSNQPQHF. The CDR3 DNA follows: TGTGCCAGCAGCTCGGGACAGGGGATTACGTCCAATCAGCCCCAGCATTTT.

The chain uses TRBV7-6 and TRBJ2-3; 10 bases match TRBD2. CDR1 and CDR2 from the germline V gene are SGHVS and FNYEAQ. The CDR3 consists of 15 residues. V lost 5 bases to trimming and J lost 4 bases; unmatched junction nucleotides: 6. The CDR3 bases are TGTGCCAGCAGCGCTAGCGGGAGTGCCTCAGATACGCAGTATTTT. Translated, it gives CASSASGSASDTQYF. The full variable domain, with the rest looked up from reference TRBV7-6 and TRBJ2-3, is GAGVSQSPRYKVTKRGQDVALRCDPISGHVSLYWYRQALGQGPEFLTYFNYEAQQDKSGLPNDRFSAERPEGSISTLTIQRTEQRDSAMYRCASSASGSASDTQYFGPGTRLTVL.